A single sample gave rise to the 10 T cell receptor beta chains below, sequenced in a study of T-cell memory formation after mild COVID-19. TCRdb fed the 5' RACE reads into MiXCR, producing one record per CDR3 protein. The top ten hold roughly 3.2% of the sample, which has some 210,000 distinct CDR3 sequences, about 10% seen once. The sequenced material came from PBMCs or a T cell subset sorted from them (not recorded which). The receptors come from a man aged 18-30 years who had mild COVID-19 (a few samples of this study predate the infection). Cell type and time point are not known.

This clonotype was counted only a few times. The chain carries TRBV5-1 and TRBJ1-1; the D is unclear. V was cut by 0 bases and J by 6 bases, with 18 bases left in between. This CDR3 contains 16 residues. CDR1 SGHRS and CDR2 YFSETQ come from the germline V gene. CDR3 region: CASSLEVRRRGAEAFF. Written as DNA, the CDR3 is TGCGCCAGCAGCTTGGAAGTCAGGCGGCGCGGGGCTGAAGCTTTCTTT. The full variable domain, with the rest looked up from reference TRBV5-1 and TRBJ1-1, is KAGVTQTPRYLIKTRGQQVTLSCSPISGHRSVSWYQQTPGQGLQFLFEYFSETQRNKGNFPGRFSGRQFSNSRSEMNVSTLELGDSALYLCASSLEVRRRGAEAFFGQGTRLTVV.

This clonotype was seen many times. V usage is TRBV6-4 and J usage is TRBJ2-7, with 9 bases lining up with TRBD1. The CDR3 totals 13 residues. CDR1 and CDR2 (germline): MRHNA, SNTAGT. With V trimmed by 9 bases and J by 3 bases, 6 bases remained unmatched. CDR3 bases: TGTGCCAGGGGGACAGGGCCCCGCTACGAGCAGTACGTC. Residues: CARGTGPRYEQYV.

There are many counts of this clonotype. The chain links TRBV7-2 to TRBJ1-1, with 9 bases aligning to TRBD1. Per germline, CDR1 SGHTA and CDR2 FQGNSA. The trim removed 5 bases at V and 6 bases at J, leaving 7 bases unmatched. The CDR3 sequence is 14 residues long. The CDR3 sequence is CASSQGQGLSEAFF. The CDR3 DNA is TGTGCCAGCAGCCAGGGACAGGGATTGTCTGAAGCTTTCTTT. Looking up the rest from reference TRBV7-2 and TRBJ1-1 gives the full variable domain: GAGVSQSPSNKVTEKGKDVELRCDPISGHTALYWYRQSLGQGLEFLIYFQGNSAPDKSGLPSDRFSAERTGGSVSTLTIQRTQQEDSAVYLCASSQGQGLSEAFFGQGTRLTVV.

This clonotype was seen a handful of times. The V gene is TRBV6-2 or TRBV6-3, the J gene TRBJ2-7; D is perhaps TRBD1 (5 bases). Trimming took off 6 bases at V and 7 bases at J, with 13 bases between the two ends. The CDR3 loop spans 12 amino acids. The V gene's germline CDR1 is MNHEY and CDR2 SVGEGT. The CDR3 nucleotides read TGTGCCAGCAGCCTACCAGGGAAGGAGCAGTACGTC. This codes for CASSLPGKEQYV.

The table lists this clonotype with many counts. J is TRBJ2-3 and V is TRBV27; possible D gene TRBD2, 6 bases. Germline-derived CDR1 and CDR2 are MNHEY and SMNVEV (reference sequence). The CDR3 contains 18 residues. The V and J ends lost 4 bases and 4 bases respectively, with 24 bases between them. The CDR3 is CASSSYAWRAGVSDTQYF. The CDR3 DNA reads as TGTGCCAGCAGTTCGTACGCCTGGCGAGCGGGCGTCTCAGATACGCAGTATTTT.

V gene TRBV5-1 combines with J gene TRBJ2-1; TRBD2 aligns across 8 bases. The CDR3 length is 16 residues. The germline V gene encodes CDR1 SGHRS and CDR2 YFSETQ. V was pared by 0 bases and J by 3 bases, with 5 bases of the junction left unmatched. CDR3 in DNA: TGCGCCAGCAGCTTGGCCGAGCGGGGGAACTACAATGAGCAGTTCTTC. It specifies CASSLAERGNYNEQFF.

CDR3 DNA sequence: TGCAGTGCCGAGGCTAGCGGGGGGGCCACAGATACGCAGTATTTT. Translated: CSAEASGGATDTQYF. The chain couples TRBV20-1 to TRBJ2-3; 12 bases map to TRBD2. The CDR3 length is 15 residues. V lost 6 bases to trimming and J lost 2 bases; unmatched junction nucleotides: 6. Looked up from germline, CDR1 is DFQATT and CDR2 is SNEGSKA (reference sequence).

The chain employs TRBV29-1 and TRBJ1-3; D unclear. Between the trimmed V and J ends, which lost 5 bases and 2 bases, there was a span of 16 bases. Per germline, CDR1 SQVTM and CDR2 ANQGSEA. The CDR3 totals 15 residues. For the CDR3, the DNA is TGCAGCGTTAGGGAAGGGATCTCGGCTGGAAACACCATATATTTT. Protein: CSVREGISAGNTIYF.

This clonotype was observed a few times. The J gene is TRBJ1-5, the V gene TRBV6-5; D not resolved. From germline, CDR1 is MNHEY and CDR2 SVGAGI. This CDR3 contains 13 residues. Trimming removed 4 bases from V and 4 bases from J, with 8 bases in between. The DNA for the CDR3 is TGTGCCAGCAGTTTCGACGGAAATCAGCCCCAGCATTTT. Its translation: CASSFDGNQPQHF.

The gene calls are TRBV7-2 and TRBJ2-1; D might be TRBD2 (7 bases). V lost 3 bases to trimming and J lost 15 bases, with 27 bases between them. Germline CDR1 and CDR2: SGHTA and FQGNSA. The CDR3 contains 16 residues. In nucleotides, the CDR3 is TGTGCCAGCAGCTTCCTCGGGGGGCCAGCAGACTCGTCTCGGTTCTTC. Its protein is CASSFLGGPADSSRFF.